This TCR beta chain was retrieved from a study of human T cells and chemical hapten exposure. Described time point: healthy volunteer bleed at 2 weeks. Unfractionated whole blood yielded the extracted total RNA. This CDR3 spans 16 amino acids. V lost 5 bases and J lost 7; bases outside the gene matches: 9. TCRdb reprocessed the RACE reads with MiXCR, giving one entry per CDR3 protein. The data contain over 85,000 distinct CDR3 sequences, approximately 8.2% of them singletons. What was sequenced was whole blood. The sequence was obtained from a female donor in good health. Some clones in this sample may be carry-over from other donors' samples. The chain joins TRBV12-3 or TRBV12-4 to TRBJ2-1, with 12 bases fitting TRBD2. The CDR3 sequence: CASSPSGTSGRNEQFF. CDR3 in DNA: TGTGCCAGCAGTCCCTCGGGGACTAGCGGGCGGAATGAGCAGTTCTTC.